One sample yielded the 17 T cell receptor beta chains listed below, sequenced in a study of blood T cell repertoires in COVID-19. TCRdb's copy holds only in-frame clones and misses some; the assay was immunoSEQ multiplex PCR. The sample has roughly 220,000 clones; about 80% are singletons. Sequenced input: PBMCs or T cells enriched from blood (not recorded which). All receptors come from a woman aged 40 to 50 with acute COVID-19.

V usage is TRBV9 and J usage is TRBJ1-2, with D perhaps TRBD1 (5 bases). There are 12 residues in the CDR3. V gave up 7 bases and J gave up 4 bases, with 11 bases separating them. Germline V gene data show CDR1 as SGDLS and CDR2 as YYNGEE. CDR3 in DNA: TGTGCCAGCCAGGGCAGAATCTATGGCTACACCTTC. Residues: CASQGRIYGYTF.

The rearrangement joins TRBV5-1 to TRBJ2-3, with TRBD2 matching 11 bases. This CDR3 region has 16 residues. CDR1 and CDR2 (germline): SGHRS, YFSETQ. Trimming at V came to 1 base and at J to 4 bases, leaving 5 bases not matched to a gene. CDR3 bases: TGCGCCAGCAGCTTGTTTATAGCGGGAGGGTCAGATACGCAGTATTTT. Translation gives CASSLFIAGGSDTQYF.

The chain couples TRBV14 to TRBJ1-5; the D gene is possibly TRBD1 (6 bases). V lost 4 bases and J 10 bases, leaving 14 bases between the germline ends. The germline gives CDR1 SGHDN, CDR2 FVKESK. The CDR3 covers 13 residues. The CDR3 reads CASSLYEGDPQHF. In DNA, the CDR3 is TGTGCCAGCAGCCTCTACGAGGGGGATCCCCAGCATTTT.

The J gene is TRBJ2-3, the V gene TRBV7-2; 7 bases are shared with TRBD2. The CDR3 has 13 residues. Germline CDR1 is SGHTA and CDR2 is FQGNSA. Losses at the gene ends were 8 bases for V and 0 bases for J; bases not matched to a gene: 2. Here the CDR3 DNA reads TGTGCCAGCTCGGGGGGAAGCACAGATACGCAGTATTTT. As protein: CASSGGSTDTQYF.

This chain links TRBV29-1 with TRBJ1-1; 7 bases line up with TRBD1. The CDR3 loop spans 13 amino acids. Germline CDR1 reads SQVTM; CDR2 reads ANQGSEA. Losses at the gene ends were 5 bases for V and 2 bases for J; bases not matched to a gene: 5. The DNA of the CDR3 is TGCAGCGTTAAGGACAGGACCAACACTGAAGCTTTCTTT. Amino acids: CSVKDRTNTEAFF.

A few counts support this clone. The gene calls are TRBV29-1 and TRBJ2-7, with D unresolved. Per germline, CDR1 SQVTM and CDR2 ANQGSEA. The germline V and J ends were trimmed by 4 bases and 0 bases, with 10 bases remaining between them. The CDR3 extends over 13 amino acids. Written as DNA, the CDR3 is TGCAGCGTTGGCCCAGTAAGCTCCTACGAGCAGTACTTC. Translating gives CSVGPVSSYEQYF.

The chain combines TRBV5-1 with TRBJ2-2; 7 bases line up with TRBD2. J was trimmed by 1 base and V by 4 bases; bases with no gene match: 10. The CDR3 length is 17 residues. The germline gives CDR1 SGHRS, CDR2 YFSETQ. The chain's CDR3 is CASSSLSTSLNTGELFF. The CDR3 nucleotides are TGCGCCAGCAGCAGTTTGTCGACTAGCTTGAACACCGGGGAGCTGTTTTTT.

The chain joins TRBV27 to TRBJ2-7, with a possible D match to TRBD2 (6 bases). V was pared by 4 bases and J by 7 bases, with 14 bases between. This CDR3 region has 13 residues. CDR1 MNHEY and CDR2 SMNVEV come from the germline V gene (reference sequence). The DNA for the CDR3 is TGTGCCAGCAGTTGGGCAGGCGGACTAGAGCAGTACTTC. Protein product: CASSWAGGLEQYF.

V gene TRBV7-9 combines with J gene TRBJ1-5, with unresolved D. The CDR3 extends over 13 amino acids. Germline assignment: CDR1 SEHNR and CDR2 FQNEAQ (reference sequence). The ends were cut back, 1 base at V and 6 bases at J, with 7 bases in the middle. CDR3 nucleotide sequence: TGTGCCAGCAGCTTAGGTCAGATTCAGCCCCAGCATTTT. It codes for CASSLGQIQPQHF.

The chain has TRBV11-3 and TRBJ2-5; TRBD1 matches 12 bases. The ends lost 5 bases at V and 5 bases at J; junction bases unmatched: 6. Germline-derived CDR1 and CDR2 are SGHNT and YENEEA. CDR3 size: 15 residues. In nucleotides, the CDR3 is TGTGCCAGCAGCCGGGACAGGGGGCGGCTGGAGACCCAGTACTTC. Translation gives CASSRDRGRLETQYF.

The chain combines TRBV7-6 with TRBJ1-6; 7 bases align to TRBD1. V gave up 5 bases and J gave up 7 bases; unmatched junction bases: 11. The germline V gene encodes CDR1 SGHVS and CDR2 FNYEAQ. This CDR3 is built from 16 residues. CDR3 loop: CASSTHQGGRNSPLHF. Written as DNA, the CDR3 is TGTGCCAGCAGCACACACCAGGGGGGTAGGAATTCACCCCTCCACTTT. Complete variable domain (other parts from reference TRBV7-6 and TRBJ1-6): GAGVSQSPRYKVTKRGQDVALRCDPISGHVSLYWYRQALGQGPEFLTYFNYEAQQDKSGLPNDRFSAERPEGSISTLTIQRTEQRDSAMYRCASSTHQGGRNSPLHFGNGTRLTVT.

V is TRBV7-7 and J is TRBJ2-2; 7 bases agree with TRBD2. Germline CDR1 and CDR2: SSHAT and FNYEAQ (reference sequence). The ends lost 1 base at V and 6 bases at J; junction bases unmatched: 5. The CDR3 consists of 15 residues. The CDR3 DNA reads as TGTGCCAGCAGCTTAGATCCTCGGGGGGCCGGGGAGCTGTTTTTT. This translates into CASSLDPRGAGELFF.

The chain carries TRBV3-1 (or the pseudogene TRBV3-2) and TRBJ1-2; D possibly corresponds to TRBD1 (5 bases). Per germline, CDR1 LGHDT and CDR2 YNNKEL (reference sequence). Trimming cost V 0 bases and J 4 bases, with 12 bases left between them. CDR3 length: 15 amino acids. CDR3: CASSQDRQGVYGYTF. The CDR3 DNA reads as TGTGCCAGCAGCCAAGATCGACAAGGGGTCTATGGCTACACCTTC.

CDR3 DNA sequence: TGTGCCAGTAGTATCCAGGGATCTAATGAAAAACTGTTTTTT. Residues: CASSIQGSNEKLFF. The rearrangement uses TRBV19 and TRBJ1-4, with a possible D match to TRBD1 (5 bases). Trimming removed 3 bases at V and 3 bases at J, with 8 bases between. The CDR3 contains 14 residues. Germline lookup yields CDR1 LNHDA and CDR2 SQIVND (reference sequence).

The genes are TRBV5-5 and TRBJ2-7; tentative D call: TRBD2 (6 bases). Per the germline V gene, CDR1 is SGHKS and CDR2 is YYEKEE (reference sequence). V was cut by 1 base and J by 6 bases, with 14 bases left in between. CDR3 length: 14 amino acids. The CDR3, as DNA: TGTGCCAGCAGCTTGAGGGAGTGGGACTCCGAGCAGTACTTC. Translated, it gives CASSLREWDSEQYF.

About this clone: At one boundary the junction diverges from the germline segment, which might be a read error. The rearrangement uses TRBV3-1 (or the pseudogene TRBV3-2) and TRBJ1-1; no firm D call. Per the germline V gene, CDR1 is LGHDT and CDR2 is YNNKEL (reference sequence). There are 13 residues in the CDR3. The CDR3 region is CASSQDGYTEAFF. CDR3 nucleotides: TGTGCCAGCAGTCAAGACGGTTACACTGAAGCTTTCTTT.

The chain couples TRBV3-1 (or the pseudogene TRBV3-2) to TRBJ2-5; TRBD2 might be the D (5 bases). Germline loops: CDR1 LGHDT, CDR2 YNNKEL (reference sequence). The V and J ends lost 3 bases and 3 bases respectively, with 5 bases between them. This CDR3 spans 12 amino acids. The CDR3 bases are TGTGCCAGCAGCCAGACTAAAGAGACCCAGTACTTC. This encodes CASSQTKETQYF.